Listed below are T cell receptor beta chains from one sample, sequenced in a study of OX40 agonist ivuxolimab in advanced cancers. Clones were read by immunoSEQ multiplex PCR, and TCRdb kept only the in-frame ones, dropping some. Found here are fewer than 15,000 clones, 75% to 85% of them singletons; the top ten hold roughly 47%. Sequenced here: CD4+ or CD8+ T cells sorted from blood, sampled in a trial of the OX40 agonist ivuxolimab. These receptors originate from an adult with an advanced solid tumor such as melanoma, head and neck, liver or kidney cancer. Each CDR3 is given without its conserved first and last residue.

CDR3 protein	V gene	J gene	CDR3 length
ASSLVRVNEQF	TRBV11-2	TRBJ2-1	11
ASSIDPREPSSNQPQH	TRBV19	TRBJ1-5	16
ASSLTPNEQF	TRBV9	TRBJ2-1	10
ASSFRGSNQPQH	TRBV27	TRBJ1-5	12
ASGKGGSNQPQH	TRBV12-5	TRBJ1-5	12
ASSSEQGASGNTIY	TRBV7-6	TRBJ1-3	14
ASSSRDSGNKGEQY	TRBV7-8	TRBJ2-7	14
ASSQDWVDYT	TRBV4-1	TRBJ1-2	10
ASSPPGSYLYGYT	TRBV18	TRBJ1-2	13
ASTPGGNSYEQY	TRBV14	TRBJ2-7	12
ASSFIQGGNEKLF	TRBV28	TRBJ1-4	13
ASSLQGRTEAF	TRBV7-9	TRBJ1-1	11
ASSDTAGAYEQY	TRBV6-5	TRBJ2-7	12
ASSQYQTGGAYEQY	TRBV4-3	TRBJ2-7	14
ATGLFVNTEAF	TRBV7-8	TRBJ1-1	11
ASSPPENNEQF	TRBV18	TRBJ2-1	11
ASSVSDNEQF	TRBV9	TRBJ2-1	10
ASSPVWGRQPQH	TRBV6-1	TRBJ1-5	12
ASSDTAGAYEQY	TRBV13	TRBJ2-7	12
ASSLGTGSGNQPQH	TRBV27	TRBJ1-5	14
ASSQRQRSSYEQY	TRBV7-8	TRBJ2-7	13
ASTRAGGADTQY	TRBV4-1	TRBJ2-3	12
ASNVGANYGYT	TRBV19	TRBJ1-2	11
ASSRGSEQY	TRBV4-1	TRBJ2-7	9
ASSPLAETQY	TRBV7-6	TRBJ2-5	10
ASSELGDRPQGTEAF	TRBV6-1	TRBJ1-1	15
SVEGDYFEQF	TRBV29-1	TRBJ2-1	10
ASSQASTGVKNIQY	TRBV4-3	TRBJ2-4	14
ASSISNQPQH	TRBV13	TRBJ1-5	10
ASSPELARGYEQY	TRBV4-3	TRBJ2-7	13
SVESWDRAGNEQF	TRBV29-1	TRBJ2-1	13
ASSQSELGYEQY	TRBV4-2	TRBJ2-7	12
ASSLARHGAGVDNEQF	TRBV5-1	TRBJ2-1	16
ASSLGGAIPKNIQY	TRBV11-2	TRBJ2-4	14
ASARRTSGDEQF	TRBV19	TRBJ2-1	12
ASSDSSGGTDTQY	TRBV6-4	TRBJ2-3	13
ASSGDYFTDTQY	TRBV7-9	TRBJ2-3	12
ASSGGTGNTEAF	TRBV9	TRBJ1-1	12
ASSIASFQF	TRBV19	TRBJ2-1	9
ASSARGQAGYGYT	TRBV9	TRBJ1-2	13
ASSLAGTTDTQY	TRBV7-8	TRBJ2-3	12
ASSSTTSAPGTGELF	TRBV7-9	TRBJ2-2	15
ASPPVSSSYEQY	TRBV27	NA	12
ASSLDLAGVDTQY	TRBV28	TRBJ2-3	13
ASEPETGAGYT	TRBV11-2	TRBJ1-2	11
ASSLKGVGTQH	TRBV7-8	TRBJ1-5	11
ASSQGGVTGELF	TRBV4-1	TRBJ2-2	12
ASSFYGPTEGNEQF	TRBV27	TRBJ2-1	14
ASTTGEGTDTQY	TRBV19	TRBJ2-3	12
ASREGVSSYNEQF	TRBV7-8	TRBJ2-1	13
ASSELAGSGNEQF	TRBV6-1	TRBJ2-1	13
ASSLVLVDEQF	TRBV7-9	TRBJ2-1	11
ASMRVGVRADTQY	TRBV7-9	TRBJ2-3	13